Detailed here is one TCR beta chain. Its antigen remains undetermined. No clone much larger than this one lies a single base away; base qualities are absent. The 39 donors, aged 6 to 90 years, were systemically healthy Caucasian individuals from Russia. About 10 milliliters of peripheral blood were drawn from each donor into EDTA-treated Vacutainer tubes. PBMCs were isolated by Ficoll-Paque density-gradient centrifugation, with at least 6 million obtained per sample. Total RNA, at least 5 micrograms per sample, was extracted from PBMCs with Trizol reagent. The percentages of naive CD45RAhigh/CD27high T cells were determined by flow cytometry on a PBMC aliquot from every donor. This specimen belongs to a study of blood T cells in healthy people across ages (dated by TCRdb to the mid-2010s). Regarding the research as a whole: In model experiments, template switching captured roughly one uniquely barcoded TCR beta cDNA molecule for every two T cells. To track age-related changes in TCR beta repertoire diversity, the study relied on deep sequencing normalized with unique cDNA molecular identifiers. Donors were grouped into four age groups: young (average approximately 16 years), middle-aged (39), aged (about 59) and long-lived (approximately 82). To avoid experimental bias, donors of different ages were spread randomly across the sequencing lanes. Two additional independent replicas of 1 million unique cDNA reads from the same blood draw were analyzed for two donors (one aged 18 to 30 and one aged 80 or older). Beyond this particular receptor, the publication reports: As age increased, observed TCR beta diversity per million T cells dropped in a roughly linear way, and a significant reduction was already evident by age roughly 36. Because donor CMV infection status was unknown, age-related changes in expanded clonotypes were potentially confounded. Estimates of total diversity based on one million sequenced T cells were considered lower bounds and underestimates. Since profiling was done on bulk unsorted PBMCs, naive and antigen-experienced compartments could not be conclusively compared. The long-lived group showed more naive CD4+ T cells, fewer expanded clones and increased TCR diversity than the aged group, suggesting age selection. There was a strong correlation between observed TCR beta diversity and the percentage of naive T cells measured by flow cytometry.

Library preparation used 5' RACE. Sequencing took place on an Illumina HiSeq 2500. A second 7 to 11 cycle PCR used a sample-barcoded 5' primer and a J-beta primer mix. A template-switch 5' adaptor carrying 12 random nucleotides introduced a unique molecular identifier onto each TCR beta cDNA molecule. At least 2.5 million CDR3-containing paired-end reads were obtained from each sample. First-strand cDNA was synthesized from all RNA with the Mint cDNA synthesis kit, primed by a TRBC-specific oligonucleotide. Following uracil-DNA glycosylase treatment, all cDNA underwent a first 18-cycle PCR with the universal primers M1SS and BC2_uni_R. The study's own analysis went as follows. Normalization of each sample was performed by random selection of 1 million high-quality reads, each carrying a distinct molecular identifier. Reads sharing molecular identifiers were discarded rather than binned into consensus sequences. CDR3 identification, clonotype clustering and error correction used MiTCR with a Q25 quality threshold and the strictest error-elimination algorithm. A nonparametric unseen species model using Euler transformation provided a lower-bound estimate of total TCR beta diversity. In TCRdb, the public reads were trimmed at Q25 with fastp and aligned with MiXCR, with productive beta chains retained. Each record represents a unique CDR3 protein, reported with the most common genes and DNA among its rows. Clone size and V and J calls follow TCRdb, not the original study. The sample table holds hundreds of thousands of distinct CDR3 sequences, of which about 40% were seen once. Around a fifth of the sample belongs to the ten largest clones.

As encoded in the germline V gene (reference sequence), CDR1 is DFQATT while CDR2 is SNEGSKA. The germline ends are 10 bases apart after V is trimmed by 1 base and J by 6 bases. From cysteine to phenylalanine, the CDR3 is 13 amino acids long. Only the CDR3 portion is preserved as DNA: 39 bases, with reading frame beginning at the first base. The rearranged chain carries TRBV20-1 and TRBJ2-1; the D gene is not confidently resolved. Material for sequencing was blood. This sequence was found in a woman aged 55-70 years in good health. The CDR3 in this case is CSARGGTRNEQFF. In nucleotide form, the sequence is TGCAGTGCTAGAGGCGGTACCCGCAATGAGCAGTTCTTC.